The T cell receptor beta chain described here comes from a study of blood T cell repertoires in COVID-19. Whole-study context: T cells, B-cell-depleted T cells, or PBMCs provided the cDNA or gDNA that served as material.

Methods used by the authors: Estimation of nucleated cell counts relied on the amplification of reference gene primers. Assay: immunoSEQ multiplex PCR; the TCRdb copy retains only in-frame clones and omits some. V, J and clone size are taken as reported in that table, and D and trimming were inferred from the DNA itself. The sample holds about 300,000 clones, 75% to 90% seen once. Living in roughly 23 US areas, the participants were between about 18 and 100 years of age. CDR1 is MNHEY and CDR2 is SMNVEV in the germline V gene (reference sequence). This CDR3 has 16 amino acids. Trimming took 5 bases from V and 8 from J; bases not matched to a gene: 8.

The receptor was isolated from a woman between 50 and 59 years old who had recovered from COVID-19. This chain uses TRBV27 with TRBJ2-1; TRBD2 matches at 14 bases. Specimen: PBMCs or T cells enriched from blood (not recorded which). The CDR3 loop reads CASSLGLAGVVDEQFF. The CDR3, as DNA: TGTGCCAGCAGTCTGGGACTAGCGGGAGTAGTTGATGAGCAGTTCTTC.